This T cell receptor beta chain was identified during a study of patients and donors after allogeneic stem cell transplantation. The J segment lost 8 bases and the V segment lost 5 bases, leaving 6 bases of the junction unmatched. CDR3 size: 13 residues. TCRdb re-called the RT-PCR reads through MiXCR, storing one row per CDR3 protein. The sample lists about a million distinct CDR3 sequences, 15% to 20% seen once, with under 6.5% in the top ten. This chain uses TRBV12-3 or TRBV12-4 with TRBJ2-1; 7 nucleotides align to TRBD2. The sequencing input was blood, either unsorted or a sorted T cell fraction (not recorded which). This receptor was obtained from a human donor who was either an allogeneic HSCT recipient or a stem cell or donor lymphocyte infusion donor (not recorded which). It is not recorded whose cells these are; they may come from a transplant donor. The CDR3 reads CASSRLAWDEQFF. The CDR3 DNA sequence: TGTGCCAGCAGTCGACTAGCTTGGGATGAGCAGTTCTTC.